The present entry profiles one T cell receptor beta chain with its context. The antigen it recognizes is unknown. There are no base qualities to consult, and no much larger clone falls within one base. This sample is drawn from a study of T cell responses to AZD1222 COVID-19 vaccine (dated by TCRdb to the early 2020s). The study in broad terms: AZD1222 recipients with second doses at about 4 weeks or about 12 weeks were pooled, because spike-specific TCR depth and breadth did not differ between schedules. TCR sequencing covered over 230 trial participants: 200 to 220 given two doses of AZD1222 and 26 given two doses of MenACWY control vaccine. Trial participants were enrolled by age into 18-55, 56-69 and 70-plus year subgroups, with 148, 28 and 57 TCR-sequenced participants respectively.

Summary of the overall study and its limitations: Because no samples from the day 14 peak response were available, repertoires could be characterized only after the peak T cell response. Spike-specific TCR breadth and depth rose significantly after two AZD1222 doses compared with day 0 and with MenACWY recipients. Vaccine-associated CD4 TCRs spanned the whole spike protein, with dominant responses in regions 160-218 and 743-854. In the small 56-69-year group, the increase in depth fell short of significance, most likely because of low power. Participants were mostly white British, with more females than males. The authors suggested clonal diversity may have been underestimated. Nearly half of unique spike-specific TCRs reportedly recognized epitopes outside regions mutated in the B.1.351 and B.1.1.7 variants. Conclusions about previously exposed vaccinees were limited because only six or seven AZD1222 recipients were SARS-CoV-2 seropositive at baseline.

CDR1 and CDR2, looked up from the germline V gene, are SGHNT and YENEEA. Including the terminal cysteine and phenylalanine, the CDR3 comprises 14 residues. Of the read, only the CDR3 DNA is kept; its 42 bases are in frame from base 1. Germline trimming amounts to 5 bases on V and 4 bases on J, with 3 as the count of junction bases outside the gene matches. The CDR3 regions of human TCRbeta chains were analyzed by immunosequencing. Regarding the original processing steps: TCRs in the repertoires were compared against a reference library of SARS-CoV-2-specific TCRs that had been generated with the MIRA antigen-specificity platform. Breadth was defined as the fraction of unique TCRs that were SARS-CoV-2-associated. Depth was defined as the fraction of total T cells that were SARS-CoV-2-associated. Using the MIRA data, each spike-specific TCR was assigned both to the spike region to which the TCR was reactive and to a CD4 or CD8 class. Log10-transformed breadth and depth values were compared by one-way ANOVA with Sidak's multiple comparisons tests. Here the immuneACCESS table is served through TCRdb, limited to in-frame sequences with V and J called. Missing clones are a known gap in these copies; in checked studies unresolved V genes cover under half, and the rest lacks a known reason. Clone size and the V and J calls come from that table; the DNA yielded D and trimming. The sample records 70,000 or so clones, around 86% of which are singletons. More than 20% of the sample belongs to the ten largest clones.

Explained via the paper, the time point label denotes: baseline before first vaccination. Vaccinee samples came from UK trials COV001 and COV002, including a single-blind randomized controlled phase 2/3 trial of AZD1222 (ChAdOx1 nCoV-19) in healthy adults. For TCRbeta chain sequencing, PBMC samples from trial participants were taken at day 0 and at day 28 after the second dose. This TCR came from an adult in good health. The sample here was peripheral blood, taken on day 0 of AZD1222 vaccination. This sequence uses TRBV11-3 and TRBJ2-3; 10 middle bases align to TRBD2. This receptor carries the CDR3 CASSRTSGSDTQYF. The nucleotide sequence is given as TGTGCCAGCAGCCGGACTAGCGGATCAGATACGCAGTATTTT.